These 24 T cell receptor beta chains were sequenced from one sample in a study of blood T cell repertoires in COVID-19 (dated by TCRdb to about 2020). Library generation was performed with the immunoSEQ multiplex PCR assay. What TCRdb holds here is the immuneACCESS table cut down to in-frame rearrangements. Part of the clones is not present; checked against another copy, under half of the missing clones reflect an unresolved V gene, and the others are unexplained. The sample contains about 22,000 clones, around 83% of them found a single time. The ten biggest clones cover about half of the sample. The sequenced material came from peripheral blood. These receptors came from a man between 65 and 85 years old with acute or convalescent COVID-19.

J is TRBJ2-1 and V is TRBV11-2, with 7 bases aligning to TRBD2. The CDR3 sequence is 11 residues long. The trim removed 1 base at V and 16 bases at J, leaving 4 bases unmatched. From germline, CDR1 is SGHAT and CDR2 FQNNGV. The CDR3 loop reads CASSLGTSSFF. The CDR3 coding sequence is TGTGCCAGCAGCTTAGGGACTAGTAGCTTCTTC.

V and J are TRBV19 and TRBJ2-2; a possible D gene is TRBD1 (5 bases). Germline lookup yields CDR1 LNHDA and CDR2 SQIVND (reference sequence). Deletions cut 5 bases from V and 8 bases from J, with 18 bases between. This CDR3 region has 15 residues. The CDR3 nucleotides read TGTGCCAGTAGTTTAACTTCAGGGTTCCCGGGGGAGCTGTTTTTT. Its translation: CASSLTSGFPGELFF.

CDR3 amino acids: CASSQRQGNYGYTF. CDR3 nucleotides: TGTGCCAGCAGCCAACGACAGGGCAACTATGGCTACACCTTC. The chain combines TRBV9 with TRBJ1-2; 7 bases are shared with TRBD1. The CDR3 length is 14 residues. Germline CDR1 is SGDLS and CDR2 is YYNGEE. The junction had 5 bases not matched to a gene; V was cut back by 4 bases and J by 2 bases.

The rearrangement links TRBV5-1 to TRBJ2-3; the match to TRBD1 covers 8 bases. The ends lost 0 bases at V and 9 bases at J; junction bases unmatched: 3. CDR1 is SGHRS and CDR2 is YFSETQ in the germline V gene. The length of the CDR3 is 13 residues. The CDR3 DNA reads TGCGCCAGCAGCTTGGCCGGGACAGGCACGCAGTATTTT. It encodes CASSLAGTGTQYF.

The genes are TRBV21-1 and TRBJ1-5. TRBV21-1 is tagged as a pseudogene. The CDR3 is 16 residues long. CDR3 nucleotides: TGTGCCAGCAGCAAAGCGGGGGGGGCTCACAATCAGCCCCAGCATTTT. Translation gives CASSKAGGAHNQPQHF.

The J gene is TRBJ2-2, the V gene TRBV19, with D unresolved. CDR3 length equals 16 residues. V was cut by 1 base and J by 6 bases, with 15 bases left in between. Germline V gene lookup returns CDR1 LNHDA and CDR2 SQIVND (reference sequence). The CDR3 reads CASSIVASKGSGELFF. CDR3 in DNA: TGTGCCAGTAGTATAGTGGCTAGTAAAGGTTCCGGGGAGCTGTTTTTT. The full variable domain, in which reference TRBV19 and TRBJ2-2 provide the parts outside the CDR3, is DGGITQSPKYLFRKEGQNVTLSCEQNLNHDAMYWYRQDPGQGLRLIYYSQIVNDFQKGDIAEGYSVSREKKESFPLTVTSAQKNPTAFYLCASSIVASKGSGELFFGEGSRLTVL.

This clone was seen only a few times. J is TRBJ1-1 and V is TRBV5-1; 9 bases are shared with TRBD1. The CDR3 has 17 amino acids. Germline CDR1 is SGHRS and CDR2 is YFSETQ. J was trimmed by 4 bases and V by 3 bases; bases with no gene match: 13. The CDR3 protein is CASSYGQGRREGTEAFF. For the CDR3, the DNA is TGCGCCAGCAGCTACGGACAGGGGCGCAGGGAGGGCACTGAAGCTTTCTTT.

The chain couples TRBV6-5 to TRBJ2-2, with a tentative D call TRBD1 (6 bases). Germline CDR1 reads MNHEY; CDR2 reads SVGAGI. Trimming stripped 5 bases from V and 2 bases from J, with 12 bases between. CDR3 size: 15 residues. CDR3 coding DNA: TGTGCCAGCAGTCCTCGCAGGGGCAACACCGGGGAGCTGTTTTTT. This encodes CASSPRRGNTGELFF.

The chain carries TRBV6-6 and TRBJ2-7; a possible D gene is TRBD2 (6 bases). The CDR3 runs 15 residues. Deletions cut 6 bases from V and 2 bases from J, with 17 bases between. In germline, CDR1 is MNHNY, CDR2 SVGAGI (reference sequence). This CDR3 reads CASSLRGTETYEQYF. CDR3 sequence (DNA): TGTGCCAGCAGCCTACGCGGGACGGAGACCTACGAGCAGTACTTC.

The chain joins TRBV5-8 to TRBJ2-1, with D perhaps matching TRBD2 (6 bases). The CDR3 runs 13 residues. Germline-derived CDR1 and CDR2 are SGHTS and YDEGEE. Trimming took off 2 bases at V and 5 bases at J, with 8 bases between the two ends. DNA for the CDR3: TGTGCCAGCAGCTTAGCGGGCCACAATGAGCAGTTCTTC. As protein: CASSLAGHNEQFF.

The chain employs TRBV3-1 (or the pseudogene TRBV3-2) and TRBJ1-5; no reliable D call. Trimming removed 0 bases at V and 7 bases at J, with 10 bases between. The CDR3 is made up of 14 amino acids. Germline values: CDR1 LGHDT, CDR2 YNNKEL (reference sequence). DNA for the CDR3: TGTGCCAGCAGCCAAGATGACGGGTCACAGCCCCAGCATTTT. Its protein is CASSQDDGSQPQHF.

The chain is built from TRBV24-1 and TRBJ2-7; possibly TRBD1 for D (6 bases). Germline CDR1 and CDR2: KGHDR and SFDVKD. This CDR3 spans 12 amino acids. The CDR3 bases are TGTGCTTCCACAGGGAAGCCCTACGAGCAGTACTTC. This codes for CASTGKPYEQYF.

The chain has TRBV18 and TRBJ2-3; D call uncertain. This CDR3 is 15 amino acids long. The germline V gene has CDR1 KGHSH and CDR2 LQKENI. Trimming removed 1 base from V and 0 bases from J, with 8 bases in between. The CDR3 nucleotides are TGTGCCAGCTCACCACTACCACAGAGCACAGATACGCAGTATTTT. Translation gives CASSPLPQSTDTQYF.

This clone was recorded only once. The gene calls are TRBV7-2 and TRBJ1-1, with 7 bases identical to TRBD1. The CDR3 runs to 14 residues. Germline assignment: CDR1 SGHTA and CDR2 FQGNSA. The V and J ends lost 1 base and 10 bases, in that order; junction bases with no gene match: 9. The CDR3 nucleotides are TGTGCCAGCAGCTTAGGGGGGACAGTTACGGCAGCTTTCTTT. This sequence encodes CASSLGGTVTAAFF.

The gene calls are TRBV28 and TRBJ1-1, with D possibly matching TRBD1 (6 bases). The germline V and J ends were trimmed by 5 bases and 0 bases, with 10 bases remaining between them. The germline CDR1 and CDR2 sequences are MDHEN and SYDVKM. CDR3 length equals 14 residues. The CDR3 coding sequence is TGTGCCAGCAGTCCTACAGGGATGAACACTGAAGCTTTCTTT. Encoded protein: CASSPTGMNTEAFF.

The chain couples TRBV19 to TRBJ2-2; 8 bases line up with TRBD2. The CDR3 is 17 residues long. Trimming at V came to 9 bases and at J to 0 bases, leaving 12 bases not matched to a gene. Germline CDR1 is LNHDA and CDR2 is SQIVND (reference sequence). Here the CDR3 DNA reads TGTGCCAGCAATTTCATAGCGGGGAGTCCGAACACCGGGGAGCTGTTTTTT. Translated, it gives CASNFIAGSPNTGELFF.

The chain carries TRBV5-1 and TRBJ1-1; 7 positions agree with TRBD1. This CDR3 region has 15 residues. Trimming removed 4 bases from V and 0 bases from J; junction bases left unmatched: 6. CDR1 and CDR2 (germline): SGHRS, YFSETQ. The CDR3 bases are TGCGCCAGCAGCGCAGGGGGGTTAATGAACACTGAAGCTTTCTTT. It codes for CASSAGGLMNTEAFF.

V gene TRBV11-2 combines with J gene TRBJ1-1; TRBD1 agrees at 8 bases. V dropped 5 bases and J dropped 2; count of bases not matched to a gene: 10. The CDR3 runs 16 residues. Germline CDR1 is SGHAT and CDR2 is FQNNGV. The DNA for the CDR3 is TGTGCCAGCAGCCCTTGGACAGGGCCCCAAAACACTGAAGCTTTCTTT. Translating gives CASSPWTGPQNTEAFF. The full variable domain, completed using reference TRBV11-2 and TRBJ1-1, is EAGVAQSPRYKIIEKRQSVAFWCNPISGHATLYWYQQILGQGPKLLIQFQNNGVVDDSQLPKDRFSAERLKGVDSTLKIQPAKLEDSAVYLCASSPWTGPQNTEAFFGQGTRLTVV.

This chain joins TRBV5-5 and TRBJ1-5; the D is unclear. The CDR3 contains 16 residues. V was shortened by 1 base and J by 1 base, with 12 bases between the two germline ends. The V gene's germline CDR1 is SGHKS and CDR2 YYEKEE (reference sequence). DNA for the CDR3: TGTGCCAGCAGCTTGAGAGGCGACGGGAGCAATCAGCCCCAGCATTTT. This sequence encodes CASSLRGDGSNQPQHF.

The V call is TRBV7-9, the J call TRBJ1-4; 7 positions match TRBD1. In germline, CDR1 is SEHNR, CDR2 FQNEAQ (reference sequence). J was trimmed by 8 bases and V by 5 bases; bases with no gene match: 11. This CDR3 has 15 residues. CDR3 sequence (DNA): TGTGCCAGCAGCGGTACAGGGGTTGGGGGAGAAAAACTGTTTTTT. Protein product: CASSGTGVGGEKLFF.

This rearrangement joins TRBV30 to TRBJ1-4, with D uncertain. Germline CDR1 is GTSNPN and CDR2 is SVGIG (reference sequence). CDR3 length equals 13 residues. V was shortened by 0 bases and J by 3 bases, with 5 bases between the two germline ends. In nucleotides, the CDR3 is TGTGCCTGGAGTGTAGAGGCTAATGAAAAACTGTTTTTT. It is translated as CAWSVEANEKLFF.

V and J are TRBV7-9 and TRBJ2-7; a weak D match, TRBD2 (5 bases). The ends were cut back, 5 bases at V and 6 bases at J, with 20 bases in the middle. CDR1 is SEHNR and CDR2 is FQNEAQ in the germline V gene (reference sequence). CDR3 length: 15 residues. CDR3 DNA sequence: TGTGCCAGCAGCCCCCGGGGAAATCAAATGGGCGAGCAGTACTTC. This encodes CASSPRGNQMGEQYF. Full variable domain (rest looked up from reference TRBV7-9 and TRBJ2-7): DTGVSQNPRHKITKRGQNVTFRCDPISEHNRLYWYRQTLGQGPEFLTYFQNEAQLEKSRLLSDRFSAERPKGSFSTLEIQRTEQGDSAMYLCASSPRGNQMGEQYFGPGTRLTVT.

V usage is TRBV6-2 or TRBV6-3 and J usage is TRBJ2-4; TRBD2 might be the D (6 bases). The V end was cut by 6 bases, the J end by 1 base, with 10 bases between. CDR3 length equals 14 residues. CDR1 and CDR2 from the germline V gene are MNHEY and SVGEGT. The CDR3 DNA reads TGTGCCAGCAGCCGGGACTTGGCCAAAAACATTCAGTACTTC. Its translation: CASSRDLAKNIQYF.

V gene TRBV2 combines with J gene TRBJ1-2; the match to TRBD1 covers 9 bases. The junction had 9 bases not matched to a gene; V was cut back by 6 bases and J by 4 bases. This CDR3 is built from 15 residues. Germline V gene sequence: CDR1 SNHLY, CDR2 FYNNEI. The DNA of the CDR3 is TGTGCCAGCAGGGGACAGGGTAGGGATTCCTATGGCTACACCTTC. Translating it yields CASRGQGRDSYGYTF.